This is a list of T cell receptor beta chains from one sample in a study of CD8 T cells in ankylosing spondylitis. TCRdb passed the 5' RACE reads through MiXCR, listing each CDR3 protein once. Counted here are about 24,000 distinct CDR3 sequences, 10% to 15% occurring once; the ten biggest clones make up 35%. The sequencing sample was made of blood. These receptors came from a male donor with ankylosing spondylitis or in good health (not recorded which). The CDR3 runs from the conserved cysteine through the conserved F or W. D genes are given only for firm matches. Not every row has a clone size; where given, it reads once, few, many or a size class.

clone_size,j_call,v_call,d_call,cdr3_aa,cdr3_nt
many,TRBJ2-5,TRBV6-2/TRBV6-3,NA,CASSYWAGRETQYF,TGTGCCAGCAGTTACTGGGCGGGGAGAGAGACCCAGTACTTC
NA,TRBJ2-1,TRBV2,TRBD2,CASSPGLAGDEQFF,TGTGCCAGCTCGCCGGGACTAGCGGGAGATGAGCAGTTCTTC
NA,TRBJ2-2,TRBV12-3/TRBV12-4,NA,CASSQTRRDTGELFF,TGTGCCAGCAGTCAGACTAGGAGAGACACCGGGGAGCTGTTTTTT
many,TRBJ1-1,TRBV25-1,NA,CASSDLMMGAFF,TGTGCCAGCAGTGATCTCATGATGGGAGCTTTCTTT
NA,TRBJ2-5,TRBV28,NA,CASSLLRGQETQYF,TGTGCCAGCAGTCTCTTGAGGGGTCAAGAGACCCAGTACTTC
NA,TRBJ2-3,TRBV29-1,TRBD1,CSDRQGASTDTQYF,TGCAGCGACAGACAGGGGGCTAGCACAGATACGCAGTATTTT
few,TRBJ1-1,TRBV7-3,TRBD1,CASSSTGANTEAFF,TGTGCCAGCAGCTCGACAGGGGCTAACACTGAAGCTTTCTTT
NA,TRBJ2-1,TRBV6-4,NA,CASSVHGGPGNEQFF,TGTGCCAGCAGTGTCCACGGGGGGCCCGGGAATGAGCAGTTCTTC
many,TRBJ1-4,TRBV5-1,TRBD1,CASSLGQGSSTNEKLFF,TGCGCCAGCAGCTTGGGACAGGGCTCGTCAACTAATGAAAAACTGTTTTTT
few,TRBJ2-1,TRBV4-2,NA,CASSQEAGRNEQFF,TGTGCCAGCAGCCAAGAAGCCGGTCGCAATGAGCAGTTCTTC
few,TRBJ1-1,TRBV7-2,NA,CASSRTRAGEAFF,TGTGCCAGCAGTCGAACTAGAGCGGGGGAAGCTTTCTTT
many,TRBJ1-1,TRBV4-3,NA,CASSQDLRTGAEAFF,TGCGCCAGCAGCCAAGATCTGCGGACCGGTGCTGAAGCTTTCTTT